The rows below give T cell receptor beta chains drawn from one sample of a study of T-cell memory formation after mild COVID-19. TCRdb processed the 5' RACE reads anew with MiXCR; each CDR3 protein has one entry. The table has hundreds of thousands of distinct CDR3 sequences, around 27% seen once. Sample: PBMCs or a T cell subset sorted from them (not recorded which). The receptors were sampled from an adult woman who had mild COVID-19 (a few samples of this study predate the infection). Cell type and time point are not known. Each CDR3 is given with its conserved first and last residue. D genes are given only for firm matches. The size entry is marked missing in some rows and otherwise reads once, few, many or a size class.

D	V	size	J	DNA	CDR3
.	TRBV12-3/TRBV12-4	.	TRBJ2-3	TGTGCCAGCACCACCCGCCGCGGGACCGGCACAGATACGCAGTATTTT	CASTTRRGTGTDTQYF
TRBD2	TRBV9	.	TRBJ2-1	TGTGCCAGCAGCGTAGGGTTACTAGCGGGAGACTCCTACAATGAGCAGTTCTTC	CASSVGLLAGDSYNEQFF
TRBD1	TRBV7-3	.	TRBJ1-1	TGTGCCAGCAGCGTCGACAGGGGGCACACTGAAGCTTTCTTT	CASSVDRGHTEAFF
TRBD2	TRBV24-1	few	TRBJ2-1	TGTGCCACCAGTGATTTCGGCGGGAGAAAGTACAATGAGCAGTTCTTC	CATSDFGGRKYNEQFF
.	TRBV30	.	TRBJ1-1	TGTGCCTGGAGTGTGGGCAGCACTGAAGCTTTCTTT	CAWSVGSTEAFF
TRBD2	TRBV7-2	.	TRBJ2-2	TGTGCCAGCAGCTTAGAGGTTCTAGCGGGGGGCCTCACCGGGGAGCTGTTTTTT	CASSLEVLAGGLTGELFF
.	TRBV28	.	TRBJ2-3	TGTGCCAGCAGTTTACCCTTGACAGGAGGTACGCAGTATTTT	CASSLPLTGGTQYF
.	TRBV12-3/TRBV12-4	.	TRBJ2-7	TGTGCCAGCACTTCCGCACAGGACCCGGAAATCCACGAGCAGTACTTC	CASTSAQDPEIHEQYF
TRBD1	TRBV12-3/TRBV12-4	few	TRBJ2-1	TGTGCCAGCACCGTGACAGGGAACAATGAGCAGTTCTTC	CASTVTGNNEQFF
TRBD2	TRBV9	few	TRBJ2-1	TGTGCCAGCAGCGTAGCCACAGGGACTAGCGCGTACAATGAGCAGTTCTTC	CASSVATGTSAYNEQFF
.	TRBV28	.	TRBJ2-7	TGTGCCAGCAGTTTTCGTCTGGATCACCTCTCCTACGAGCAGTACTTC	CASSFRLDHLSYEQYF
TRBD2	TRBV20-1	few	TRBJ2-7	TGCAGTGCCGCGGGACTAGGGAACGAGCAGTACTTC	CSAAGLGNEQYF
TRBD2	TRBV10-3	.	TRBJ2-1	TGTGCCATCGAAGCGGGACTAGGGCCCGTTAATGAGCAGTTCTTC	CAIEAGLGPVNEQFF
.	TRBV7-6	.	TRBJ2-1	TGTGCCAGCAGCTTTGGCAGGGATGGTGAGCAGTTCTTC	CASSFGRDGEQFF
TRBD1	TRBV7-8	.	TRBJ1-4	TGTGCCAGCAGACGGGACAGATTACTTGCAACTAATGAAAAACTGTTTTTT	CASRRDRLLATNEKLFF
.	TRBV12-3/TRBV12-4	.	TRBJ2-3	TGTGCCAGCAGTAAGCGAGATACGCAGTATTTT	CASSKRDTQYF
.	TRBV12-3/TRBV12-4	.	TRBJ1-3	TGTGCCAGCCTACCCCGGAGGGCGTCTGGAAACACCATATATTTT	CASLPRRASGNTIYF
.	TRBV11-2	few	TRBJ2-3	TGTGCCAGCAGGTCGGGGGGCCTTGGTACGCAGTATTTT	CASRSGGLGTQYF
.	TRBV15	.	TRBJ2-7	TGTGCCACCAGCAGAGATCTTGGCCTAGCGTACGAGCAGTACTTC	CATSRDLGLAYEQYF
TRBD2	TRBV27	few	TRBJ2-7	TGTGCCAGCAGTTTAGGGACTAGGTGGGACGAGCAGTACTTC	CASSLGTRWDEQYF
.	TRBV6-2/TRBV6-3	.	TRBJ1-2	TGTGCCAGCAGTTACGGCGCAGTAATAAATGGCTACACCTTC	CASSYGAVINGYTF
.	TRBV3-1	.	TRBJ1-2	TGTGCCAGCAGCCAAGGGACATCCGGCTACTATGGCTACACCTTC	CASSQGTSGYYGYTF
TRBD1	TRBV24-1	few	TRBJ2-1	TGTGCCACGAGACAGGGGGCTAACAATGAGCAGTTCTTC	CATRQGANNEQFF
TRBD1	TRBV20-1	.	TRBJ2-7	TGCAGTGCCTGGGACAGGGGCAACGAGCAGTACTTC	CSAWDRGNEQYF
.	TRBV6-6	.	TRBJ2-1	TGTGCCAGCAGTAACCCCCGGGCTAGTATGAACAATGAGCAGTTCTTC	CASSNPRASMNNEQFF
.	TRBV20-1	many	TRBJ1-4	TGCAGTGCCACGCTAGGCTGGGGTCGAGAAAAACTGTTTTTT	CSATLGWGREKLFF
.	TRBV20-1	few	TRBJ2-1	TGCAGTGCTAGTATCTTCCGGAGCTCCTACAATGAGCAGTTCTTC	CSASIFRSSYNEQFF
TRBD1	TRBV5-6	.	TRBJ1-5	TGTGCCAGCAGCTCCACCCGGGACAGGGGGCCCAATCAGCCCCAGCATTTT	CASSSTRDRGPNQPQHF
TRBD2	TRBV27	few	TRBJ2-7	TGTGCCAGCAGTCGAGCGGGAGTCGGCGAGCAGTACTTC	CASSRAGVGEQYF
TRBD1	TRBV20-1	.	TRBJ2-7	TGCAGTGCTAGAGATGGGACAGGGGGGCGCGAGCAGTACTTC	CSARDGTGGREQYF
TRBD1	TRBV19	.	TRBJ1-5	TGTGCCAGTAGTATTGGGGTGGGGACAGGCGACAATCAGCCCCAGCATTTT	CASSIGVGTGDNQPQHF
TRBD2	TRBV3-1	once	TRBJ2-3	TGTGCCAGCAGAAAACTAGCGGGGGGCACAGATACGCAGTATTTT	CASRKLAGGTDTQYF
.	TRBV24-1	.	TRBJ1-1	TGTGCCACCAGGCCCCCAGTGAACACTGAAGCTTTCTTT	CATRPPVNTEAFF
.	TRBV24-1	.	TRBJ2-1	TGTGCCACCAGTGGGGGGGAAGCTACCAATTACAATGAGCAGTTCTTC	CATSGGEATNYNEQFF
.	TRBV12-3/TRBV12-4	.	TRBJ1-2	TGTGCCAGCAGCCCCTCGATGGGGCAGGCTCGAGAGGGGTACACCTTC	CASSPSMGQAREGYTF
.	TRBV18	.	TRBJ2-2	TGTGCCAGCTCACCTTTGGGCCCCACCGGGGAGCTGTTTTTT	CASSPLGPTGELFF
.	TRBV18	.	TRBJ1-5	TGTGCCAGCTCAGGAAATAGCAATCAGCCCCAGCATTTT	CASSGNSNQPQHF
TRBD2	TRBV5-1	.	TRBJ2-7	TGCGCCAGCAGCAATGGTCGCCTAGCGGGGACCTACGAGCAGTACTTC	CASSNGRLAGTYEQYF
.	TRBV18	few	TRBJ1-1	TGTGCCAGCTCGCCTATTACGGTAGTACCGGGTGCTGAAGCTTTCTTT	CASSPITVVPGAEAFF
.	TRBV10-3	.	TRBJ1-2	TGTGCCATCAGTGATCCGGGGTATGGCTACACCTTC	CAISDPGYGYTF
TRBD2	TRBV20-1	.	TRBJ2-7	TGCAGTGCTAACGGGCCAGCGGGAGGGTACGAGCAGTACTTC	CSANGPAGGYEQYF
.	TRBV7-2	.	TRBJ2-1	TGTGCCAGCAGCTTACTCCTTAGCGGTGGTGAGCAGTTCTTC	CASSLLLSGGEQFF
TRBD1	TRBV4-1	.	TRBJ1-5	TGCGCCAGCAGCCGGGACAGGGATAATCAGCCCCAGCATTTT	CASSRDRDNQPQHF
.	TRBV7-6	few	TRBJ2-1	TGTGCCAGCAGCTCGAACCCGAGGGGGGGCTCTGATGAGCAGTTCTTC	CASSSNPRGGSDEQFF
.	TRBV30	.	TRBJ1-1	TGTGCCTGGAGTGTGGATCAACAGGGAAGGGGCACTGAAGCTTTCTTT	CAWSVDQQGRGTEAFF
.	TRBV6-5	.	TRBJ2-6	TGTGCCAGCAGTTACTCAATAACAGGTTTCTCTGGGGCCAACGTCCTGACTTTC	CASSYSITGFSGANVLTF
.	TRBV12-3/TRBV12-4	.	TRBJ2-3	TGTGCCAGCAGTTTAGATCTGTCGGCGGGTACGCAGTATTTT	CASSLDLSAGTQYF
TRBD1	TRBV5-1	few	TRBJ2-7	TGCGCCAGCAGCTCTCATGGGACAGGGGCCTACGAGCAGTACTTC	CASSSHGTGAYEQYF
.	TRBV7-9	.	TRBJ2-7	TGTGCCAGCAGCTTGGCCGGTACGAACGAGCAGTACTTC	CASSLAGTNEQYF
TRBD1	TRBV5-1	few	TRBJ2-7	TGCGCCAGCAGCTTGGCCGAGGGCAGGGGGTACGAGCAGTACTTC	CASSLAEGRGYEQYF
TRBD2	TRBV13	.	TRBJ2-4	TGTGCCAGCAGCCCATTAGCGGGGGGAACATTACAGCTAGCCAAAAACATTCAGTACTTC	CASSPLAGGTLQLAKNIQYF
TRBD2	TRBV6-5	few	TRBJ2-7	TGTGCCAGCAGTCCTCGGATCGGGGGGGCAAGTACCTACGAGCAGTACTTC	CASSPRIGGASTYEQYF
.	TRBV7-9	.	TRBJ2-7	TGTGCCAGCAGCTTAGGCGCAGGGGGGGCCTACGAGCAGTACTTC	CASSLGAGGAYEQYF
TRBD2	TRBV9	.	TRBJ2-3	TGTGCCAGCAGCGGCGGACTAGCGGGAGGCACAGATACGCAGTATTTT	CASSGGLAGGTDTQYF
TRBD2	TRBV7-3	.	TRBJ2-3	TGTGCCAGCAGCCCCGGGGGACTAGTGGGTGGCACAGATACGCAGTATTTT	CASSPGGLVGGTDTQYF
.	TRBV6-6	.	TRBJ2-7	TGTGCCAGCAGTTGGGGGGCGGGAAACGGGCAGTACTTC	CASSWGAGNGQYF